Below, 2 T cell receptor beta chains from the same sample are listed, as sequenced in a study of CD4 T cells in relation to SARS-CoV-2 and coronaviruses. CD4+ T cells from unexposed donors were obtained before the COVID-19 pandemic (2011-2018). After 10 to 11 days of culture, CD4+ T cells were isolated. Method: immunoSEQ multiplex PCR; TCRdb's copy keeps in-frame clones and lacks some. The table lists about 12,000 clones, less than 80% of them singletons. For these receptors, no antigen is known. Sample: CD4+ T cells from PBMCs, cultured in vitro. Receptors were obtained from a human donor in good health.

The CDR3 reads CASSMPDSGGGGYTF. The DNA of the CDR3 is TGTGCCAGTAGTATGCCGGACAGCGGGGGTGGTGGCTACACCTTC. The gene calls are TRBV19 and TRBJ1-2; D perhaps matches TRBD1 (6 bases). The CDR3 runs 15 residues. V was shortened by 3 bases and J by 7 bases, with 18 bases between the two germline ends. The germline V gene encodes CDR1 LNHDA and CDR2 SQIVND (reference sequence).

This sequence joins TRBV7-3 and TRBJ2-6, with unresolved D. The V gene lost 0 bases and the J gene lost 0 bases, with 3 bases spanning the gap. Germline V gives CDR1 SGHTA, CDR2 FQGTGA. This CDR3 is 15 amino acids long. The CDR3 protein is CASSLTRSGANVLTF. The CDR3 DNA follows: TGTGCCAGCAGCTTAACCCGCTCTGGGGCCAACGTCCTGACTTTC.